This record looks at one T cell receptor beta chain sequence and its context. The antigen is undetermined. The CDR3 consists of 14 residues. Germline V gene sequence: CDR1 SNHLY, CDR2 FYNNEI. V gave up 1 base and J gave up 8 bases, with 11 bases separating them. These data belong to a study of PD-1 blockade in classical Hodgkin lymphoma. Study-level points and caveats: For complete responders, baseline diversity was comparable to that of newly diagnosed patients. Newly diagnosed patients were said to have less baseline TCR diversity than healthy donors did.

Patients all relapsed after autologous stem cell transplantation, and there was variation in brentuximab vedotin exposure. Classifying best responses yielded complete response, partial response or progressive disease. Sequencing was performed with immunoSEQ multiplex PCR; in TCRdb, only in-frame clones are kept and a portion is missing. There are 35,000 to 45,000 clones in the sample; around 76% occur only once, and approximately 3% lies in the top ten. The chain combines TRBV2 with TRBJ1-4, with a possible D match to TRBD1 (6 bases). This receptor was obtained from a human donor with classical Hodgkin lymphoma. The material was peripheral blood mononuclear cells (PBMCs), obtained before the second cycle of nivolumab. As DNA, the CDR3 is TGTGCCAGCAGTGAAGGAGCAGGGGTAGAAAAACTGTTTTTT. This sequence encodes CASSEGAGVEKLFF.